Presented here are 21 T cell receptor beta chains from one specimen sequenced in a study of shared clonotypes between healthy human individuals. Clones were sequenced by immunoSEQ multiplex PCR, and TCRdb holds only the in-frame ones, with some missing. The sample yields about 1 million clones, around three quarters seen once. The specimen was memory CD4+ T cells from PBMCs. Subset noted: CD45RA-negative fraction. The receptor source for this set is a young man in good health. Some clones in this sample may be carry-over from other donors' samples.

The chain combines TRBV7-9 with TRBJ2-5; perhaps TRBD2 as D (5 bases). Germline assignment: CDR1 SEHNR and CDR2 FQNEAQ (reference sequence). There are 13 residues in the CDR3. The germline V and J ends were trimmed by 8 bases and 1 base, with 11 bases remaining between them. The CDR3 is CASQRGLQETQYF. The CDR3 DNA sequence: TGTGCCAGCCAAAGAGGGCTCCAAGAGACCCAGTACTTC. The full variable domain, rest sourced from reference TRBV7-9 and TRBJ2-5, is DTGVSQNPRHKITKRGQNVTFRCDPISEHNRLYWYRQTLGQGPEFLTYFQNEAQLEKSRLLSDRFSAERPKGSFSTLEIQRTEQGDSAMYLCASQRGLQETQYFGPGTRLLVL.

V and J are TRBV5-1 and TRBJ2-3; D may be TRBD2 (5 bases). Per the germline V gene, CDR1 is SGHRS and CDR2 is YFSETQ. V dropped 5 bases and J dropped 4 bases, with 14 bases sitting between them. The CDR3 totals 14 residues. The CDR3 DNA reads as TGCGCCAGCAGTCTGACCCCGAGGGCAGATACGCAGTATTTT. Amino acid sequence: CASSLTPRADTQYF.

The J gene is TRBJ2-7, the V gene TRBV6-1, with D possibly TRBD1 on 6 matching bases. Germline assignment: CDR1 MNHNS and CDR2 SASEGT. Trimming stripped 5 bases from V and 5 bases from J, with 16 bases between. The CDR3 runs to 14 residues. The CDR3 region is CASSRQETGHEQYF. The CDR3 DNA sequence: TGTGCCAGCAGTAGACAAGAGACAGGCCACGAGCAGTACTTC.

The rearrangement uses TRBV9 and TRBJ2-1; D gene uncertain. Deletions cut 1 base from V and 3 bases from J, with 5 bases between. CDR3 length equals 13 residues. Germline V gene sequence: CDR1 SGDLS, CDR2 YYNGEE. The CDR3 DNA reads TGTGCCAGCAGCGTATCCATCTACAATGAGCAGTTCTTC. Its protein product is CASSVSIYNEQFF.

With respect to this clone: This sequence may be a read error, since a much larger clone differs from it by one base. Additional DNA sequences in this sample encode the identical CDR3. The gene calls are TRBV11-3 and TRBJ2-3; D gene uncertain. This CDR3 has 12 amino acids. The V end was cut by 1 base, the J end by 4 bases, with 3 bases between. Germline assignment: CDR1 SGHNT and CDR2 YENEEA. In DNA form, the CDR3 reads TGTGCCAGCAGCTTAGGTTCAGATACGCAGTATTTT. It codes for CASSLGSDTQYF. The whole variable domain, remainder taken from reference TRBV11-3 and TRBJ2-3, is EAGVVQSPRYKIIEKKQPVAFWCNPISGHNTLYWYLQNLGQGPELLIRYENEEAVDDSQLPKDRFSAERLKGVDSTLKIQPAELGDSAVYLCASSLGSDTQYFGPGTRLTVL.

This clone was seen only once. This chain connects TRBV5-4 to TRBJ2-7, with 15 nucleotides matching TRBD2. From germline, CDR1 is SGHNT and CDR2 YYREEE (reference sequence). The CDR3 is 16 residues long. Losses at the gene ends were 4 bases for V and 4 bases for J; bases not matched to a gene: 6. As DNA, the CDR3 is TGTGCCAGCAGCCCCGGACTAGCGGGAGGGCTATACGAGCAGTACTTC. As protein: CASSPGLAGGLYEQYF. Full variable domain (remainder filled in from reference TRBV5-4 and TRBJ2-7): ETGVTQSPTHLIKTRGQQVTLRCSSQSGHNTVSWYQQALGQGPQFIFQYYREEENGRGNFPPRFSGLQFPNYSSELNVNALELDDSALYLCASSPGLAGGLYEQYFGPGTRLTVT.

V and J are TRBV7-8 and TRBJ1-3; 9 bases align to TRBD1. Germline V gene data show CDR1 as SGHVS and CDR2 as FQNEAQ. With V trimmed by 5 bases and J by 3 bases, 2 bases remained unmatched. The CDR3 is 14 amino acids. CDR3: CASSADRGGNTIYF. CDR3 bases: TGTGCCAGCAGCGCGGACAGGGGTGGAAACACCATATATTTT.

The chain employs TRBV29-1 and TRBJ1-1; 9 bases line up with TRBD1. The V and J ends lost 7 bases and 7 bases, in that order; junction bases with no gene match: 10. This CDR3 comprises 13 residues. CDR1 and CDR2 (germline): SQVTM, ANQGSEA. DNA of the CDR3: TGCAGCGCAGGGGACAGGGCGATCGGTGAAGCTTTCTTT. Its protein product is CSAGDRAIGEAFF.

On this clone itself: The junction departs from the called germline gene at one end, perhaps through a read error. J is TRBJ2-7 and V is TRBV2; a possible D gene is TRBD2 (5 bases). The CDR3 loop spans 13 amino acids. Germline CDR1 SNHLY, CDR2 FYNNEI. The CDR3 nucleotides read TGTGCCAGCAGTTATGACTATACCTACGTGGTGGACTTC. This sequence encodes CASSYDYTYVVDF.

This clone has a handful of counts. The chain recombines TRBV11-2 with TRBJ2-1; 11 bases fit TRBD2. V trimming: 7 bases; J trimming: 6 bases; junction bases outside the gene matches: 8. CDR1 and CDR2 (germline): SGHAT, FQNNGV. The CDR3 length is 15 residues. The CDR3 here is CASIQLSGRANEQFF. The CDR3 DNA reads as TGTGCCAGCATTCAGCTTAGCGGGAGGGCCAATGAGCAGTTCTTC.

The genes are TRBV28 and TRBJ2-2; TRBD2 aligns across 8 bases. This CDR3 contains 17 residues. Germline CDR1 MDHEN, CDR2 SYDVKM. V gave up 6 bases and J gave up 6 bases; unmatched junction bases: 15. This CDR3 reads CASRPRNTGGVAGELFF. DNA for the CDR3: TGTGCCAGCAGACCCCGAAATACGGGAGGGGTTGCCGGGGAGCTGTTTTTT.

The chain carries TRBV29-1 and TRBJ2-1; D may be TRBD1 (5 bases). The CDR3 covers 13 residues. V was clipped by 7 bases and J by 3 bases, with 13 bases between them. The V gene's germline CDR1 is SQVTM and CDR2 ANQGSEA. The CDR3 here is CSGGHLGYNEQFF. CDR3 bases: TGCAGCGGCGGACACTTAGGCTACAATGAGCAGTTCTTC.

This clone was found a few times. The genes are TRBV29-1 and TRBJ1-5; 9 nucleotides align to TRBD1. The V gene end was trimmed by 4 bases and the J gene end by 5 bases; junction bases not matched to a gene: 3. The V gene's germline CDR1 is SQVTM and CDR2 ANQGSEA. The CDR3 consists of 13 residues. CDR3 nucleotides: TGCAGCGTTGGTGGGACAGGGCATCAGCCCCAGCATTTT. Translated: CSVGGTGHQPQHF. The variable domain in full, with the rest retrieved from reference TRBV29-1 and TRBJ1-5, is SAVISQKPSRDICQRGTSLTIQCQVDSQVTMMFWYRQQPGQSLTLIATANQGSEATYESGFVIDKFPISRPNLTFSTLTVSNMSPEDSSIYLCSVGGTGHQPQHFGDGTRLSIL.

CDR3 coding DNA: TGTGCCAGCAGCGTACTAGCGGGAGCCGGTGATACGCAGTATTTT. It specifies CASSVLAGAGDTQYF. The chain carries TRBV9 and TRBJ2-3, with TRBD2 identical over 10 bases. The length of the CDR3 is 15 residues. Trimming cost V 1 base and J 6 bases; bases outside gene matches: 5. Germline CDR1 and CDR2: SGDLS and YYNGEE.

Note on this clone: Within the sample, other DNA sequences also encode this same CDR3. V gene TRBV6-1 combines with J gene TRBJ2-7; maybe TRBD2 (6 bases). Trimming stripped 7 bases from V and 6 bases from J, with 13 bases between. Germline V gene data show CDR1 as MNHNS and CDR2 as SASEGT. CDR3 size: 12 residues. CDR3: CASKEGRGEQYF. CDR3 in DNA: TGTGCCAGCAAGGAGGGTAGAGGCGAGCAGTACTTC.

This rearrangement joins TRBV10-3 to TRBJ1-5, with D hard to call. There are 14 residues in the CDR3. Trimming shortened V by 10 bases and J by 0 bases, and 13 bases separated the two germline ends. Germline-derived CDR1 and CDR2 are ENHRY and SYGVKD. CDR3 region: CASVDDISNQPQHF. The CDR3 DNA is TGTGCCAGCGTCGATGACATTAGCAATCAGCCCCAGCATTTT.

This clone showed up just a few times. This sequence joins TRBV7-9 and TRBJ1-4, with D tentatively TRBD1 (6 bases). The ends were cut back, 7 bases at V and 5 bases at J, with 17 bases in the middle. The CDR3 totals 15 residues. From germline, CDR1 is SEHNR and CDR2 FQNEAQ (reference sequence). The CDR3 reads CASTVGGQANEKLFF. In nucleotides, the CDR3 is TGTGCCAGCACCGTAGGGGGGCAGGCCAATGAAAAACTGTTTTTT.

About this clone itself: Other DNA sequences from this sample encode an identical CDR3 as well. The chain employs TRBV5-1 and TRBJ1-1, with D unresolved. The germline gives CDR1 SGHRS, CDR2 YFSETQ. The CDR3 loop spans 15 amino acids. V dropped 10 bases and J dropped 0 bases, with 19 bases sitting between them. CDR3: CAGLRQVPMNTEAFF. As DNA, the CDR3 is TGCGCCGGCCTCCGGCAGGTTCCTATGAACACTGAAGCTTTCTTT.

The chain recombines TRBV5-1 with TRBJ2-1; D is unresolved. This CDR3 contains 15 residues. The V gene's germline CDR1 is SGHRS and CDR2 YFSETQ. Trimming stripped 4 bases from V and 1 base from J, with 12 bases between. The CDR3: CASSRTVGSYNEQFF. The CDR3 DNA follows: TGCGCCAGCAGCCGGACCGTGGGTTCCTACAATGAGCAGTTCTTC.

The chain is built from TRBV28 and TRBJ2-7; D tentatively reads TRBD1 or TRBD2 (5 bases each). The CDR3 spans 13 residues. Trimming cost V 7 bases and J 3 bases, with 13 bases left between them. Per the germline V gene, CDR1 is MDHEN and CDR2 is SYDVKM. The CDR3 loop is CASTDGTSYEQYF. CDR3 bases: TGTGCCAGCACCGACGGGACCAGCTACGAGCAGTACTTC.

The chain uses TRBV19 and TRBJ1-4; possible D gene TRBD1, 5 bases. In germline, CDR1 is LNHDA, CDR2 SQIVND (reference sequence). Trimming removed 9 bases from V and 8 bases from J, with 22 bases in between. The CDR3 totals 15 residues. The CDR3 DNA follows: TGTGCCAGCAGAGGACGGGTTCGATGGGGCGAAAAACTGTTTTTT. Protein sequence: CASRGRVRWGEKLFF.